This T cell receptor (beta chain) was obtained from a study of blood T cell repertoires in COVID-19. Across the whole study: There were acute and convalescent COVID-19 samples, and they came from the United States, Italy and Spain. T cells, B-cell-depleted T cells, or PBMCs supplied cDNA or gDNA.

Methods used by the authors: Nucleated cell counts were estimated from reference gene primer amplification. The table came from immunoSEQ multiplex PCR; TCRdb's copy has only in-frame clones and leaves some out. V, J and clone size were drawn from that table, and D and trimming were deduced from the DNA. The sample holds 200,000 to 300,000 clones; roughly 87% are singletons and the top ten take approximately 0.7%. Germline CDR1 reads MDHEN; CDR2 reads SYDVKM. J gave up 3 bases and V 6 bases, and 4 bases lay outside the gene matches. This CDR3 region has 13 residues. Sequenced input: peripheral blood. The J gene is TRBJ1-1, the V gene TRBV28; TRBD1 matches 7 bases. This TCR was sampled from a human donor in a cohort sampled during active COVID-19. CDR3 nucleotide sequence: TGTGCCAGCAGGCCTGGGACAGACACTGAAGCTTTCTTT. Its protein is CASRPGTDTEAFF.